A single sample gave rise to the 24 T cell receptor beta chains below, sequenced in a study of T cells in Graves' hyperthyroidism and ophthalmopathy. The source material, RNA transcripts, was used to amplify TCR beta CDR3 regions. The primer set for the first-round RT-PCR of the TCR CDR3 was HTBI. Each CDR3 protein is one row after TCRdb ran MiXCR on the multiplex PCR reads. The sample holds about 460,000 distinct CDR3 sequences, approximately 22% seen once. The sample consisted of blood. These receptor sequences come from a woman aged 70-85 years with Graves' ophthalmopathy.

This clonotype appeared a few times. The chain carries TRBV5-1 and TRBJ2-1; no firm D call. Germline lookup yields CDR1 SGHRS and CDR2 YFSETQ. There are 14 residues in the CDR3. Between the trimmed V and J ends, which lost 6 bases and 9 bases, there was a span of 19 bases. This CDR3 is CASTHDPGTGEQFF. CDR3 in DNA: TGCGCCAGCACCCACGACCCGGGTACGGGTGAGCAGTTCTTC.

This chain links TRBV4-1 with TRBJ2-2; the match to TRBD2 covers 14 bases. From germline, CDR1 is MGHRA and CDR2 YSYEKL. There are 17 residues in the CDR3. J lost 4 bases, V lost 4 bases, and 5 bases had no gene match. The CDR3 nucleotides read TGCGCCAGCAGCCTGGGACTAGCGGGAGCGGTCACCGGGGAGCTGTTTTTT. Amino acid sequence: CASSLGLAGAVTGELFF.

The J gene is TRBJ1-2, the V gene TRBV7-2; D possibly corresponds to TRBD1 (6 bases). Germline-derived CDR1 and CDR2 are SGHTA and FQGNSA. This CDR3 is 13 amino acids long. The V end was cut by 1 base, the J end by 7 bases, with 10 bases between. The CDR3 sequence: CASSLVGGPGYTF. CDR3 DNA sequence: TGTGCCAGCAGCTTAGTGGGGGGCCCTGGCTACACCTTC.

The chain carries TRBV7-9 and TRBJ1-6; tentatively, D is TRBD1 (6 bases). V was clipped by 11 bases and J by 7 bases, with 33 bases between them. In germline, CDR1 is SEHNR, CDR2 FQNEAQ (reference sequence). The length of the CDR3 is 19 residues. This CDR3 reads CASTSQEGGRHIKNSPLHF. Written as DNA, the CDR3 is TGTGCCTCAACTTCACAGGAGGGGGGCCGACATATTAAGAATTCACCCCTCCACTTT.

As DNA, the CDR3 is TGTGCCTGGAGAAATTCCTACGAGCAGTACTTC. Translation gives CAWRNSYEQYF. V and J are TRBV30 and TRBJ2-7, with no clear D. There are 11 residues in the CDR3. In germline, CDR1 is GTSNPN, CDR2 SVGIG (reference sequence). V lost 3 bases to trimming and J lost 1 base, with 4 bases between them.

This clonotype was observed many times. The V gene is TRBV7-3, the J gene TRBJ2-1, with 11 bases fitting TRBD2. The CDR3 runs 16 residues. J was trimmed by 7 bases and V by 5 bases; bases with no gene match: 10. Germline CDR1 is SGHTA and CDR2 is FQGTGA. In DNA, the CDR3 is TGTGCCAGCAGCCCGATAGCGGGAGGGCCACGGAATGAGCAGTTCTTC. This translates into CASSPIAGGPRNEQFF.

This clonotype was found a few times. V usage is TRBV12-3 or TRBV12-4 and J usage is TRBJ1-2; tentative D call: TRBD1 (5 bases). The CDR3 spans 12 residues. Trimming removed 7 bases at V and 8 bases at J, with 14 bases between. In DNA, the CDR3 is TGTGCCAGCAAGGAGGGGACTCTAGGCTACACCTTC. Protein sequence: CASKEGTLGYTF.

This clonotype occurred many times. The chain employs TRBV7-2 and TRBJ1-5; possible D gene TRBD1, 5 bases. The CDR3 runs to 15 residues. CDR1 and CDR2 (germline): SGHTA, FQGNSA. Trimming cost V 4 bases and J 3 bases, with 13 bases left between them. CDR3 DNA: TGTGCCAGCAGCTCCGGGGCAGGGAACAATCAGCCCCAGCATTTT. Its translation: CASSSGAGNNQPQHF.

This clonotype has at least ten counts. The genes are TRBV7-9 and TRBJ2-7, with D tentatively TRBD1 (6 bases). Germline assignment: CDR1 SEHNR and CDR2 FQNEAQ (reference sequence). Trimming removed 6 bases at V and 2 bases at J, with 11 bases between. The CDR3 covers 13 residues. The CDR3 DNA reads as TGTGCCAGCAGTTTATCAGGGGCCTACGAGCAGTACTTC. Residues: CASSLSGAYEQYF.

This clonotype was recorded a few times. The rearrangement uses TRBV20-1 and TRBJ1-2, with 10 bases fitting TRBD1. Germline CDR1 and CDR2: DFQATT and SNEGSKA (reference sequence). CDR3 size: 15 residues. The ends lost 4 bases at V and 6 bases at J; junction bases unmatched: 11. CDR3 nucleotide sequence: TGCAGTGCTATACCCCGACAGGGGGCGCATGATGGCTACACCTTC. Its translation: CSAIPRQGAHDGYTF.

The chain uses TRBV28 and TRBJ1-2, with unresolved D. This CDR3 region has 12 residues. V shed 9 bases and J shed 5 bases, with 13 bases lying between them. CDR1 MDHEN and CDR2 SYDVKM come from the germline V gene. The CDR3 region has the DNA TGTGCCAGTACCACAATAGGGTATGGCTACACCTTC. This codes for CASTTIGYGYTF.

The gene calls are TRBV5-1 and TRBJ2-1; perhaps TRBD2 as D (5 bases). This CDR3 is 14 amino acids long. The germline V gene has CDR1 SGHRS and CDR2 YFSETQ. The V end was cut by 0 bases, the J end by 8 bases, with 12 bases between. CDR3 protein: CASSLAGASHEQFF. CDR3 coding DNA: TGCGCCAGCAGCTTGGCCGGAGCTAGCCATGAGCAGTTCTTC.

V usage is TRBV5-1 and J usage is TRBJ2-5, with D possibly called TRBD1 or TRBD2 (6 bases each). The V end was cut by 0 bases, the J end by 4 bases, with 13 bases between. This CDR3 region has 15 residues. Germline values: CDR1 SGHRS, CDR2 YFSETQ. CDR3 sequence (DNA): TGCGCCAGCAGCTTGGTCGATGGAGGGGGAGAGACCCAGTACTTC. This gives the protein CASSLVDGGGETQYF.

The gene calls are TRBV20-1 and TRBJ2-1; 7 bases agree with TRBD2. Per germline, CDR1 DFQATT and CDR2 SNEGSKA (reference sequence). After removal of 5 bases from V and 0 bases from J, the junction contained 7 bases not matched to a gene. The CDR3 runs to 15 residues. The CDR3 DNA sequence: TGCAGTGCTTCTTTCAGACTAGCCTCCTACAATGAGCAGTTCTTC. Amino acids: CSASFRLASYNEQFF.

This clonotype was detected many times. J is TRBJ2-3 and V is TRBV11-2; 11 bases are shared with TRBD2. Losses at the gene ends were 6 bases for V and 9 bases for J; bases not matched to a gene: 8. Per the germline V gene, CDR1 is SGHAT and CDR2 is FQNNGV. This CDR3 contains 14 residues. Here the CDR3 DNA reads TGTGCCAGCAGACCTCTAGCGGGAGGTGGCACGCAGTATTTT. As protein: CASRPLAGGGTQYF.

The CDR3, as DNA: TGTGCCACCAGCAGAGTACTAGCGGCAGATCACAACAATGAGCAGTTCTTC. It is translated as CATSRVLAADHNNEQFF. V usage is TRBV15 and J usage is TRBJ2-1, with 8 nucleotides matching TRBD2. With V trimmed by 1 base and J by 5 bases, 10 bases remained unmatched. CDR1 and CDR2 from the germline V gene are LNHNV and YYDKDF (reference sequence). The CDR3 consists of 17 residues.

This clonotype has just a few counts. The genes are TRBV5-1 and TRBJ2-7; TRBD2 aligns across 9 bases. Germline CDR1 reads SGHRS; CDR2 reads YFSETQ. The CDR3 spans 16 residues. Trimming cost V 0 bases and J 3 bases; bases outside gene matches: 7. CDR3 DNA: TGCGCCAGCAGCTTGGCTGTCGCGGGGGGGCTCTACGAGCAGTACTTC. Translated: CASSLAVAGGLYEQYF.

V gene TRBV29-1 combines with J gene TRBJ2-1; 10 positions agree with TRBD2. From germline, CDR1 is SQVTM and CDR2 ANQGSEA. With V trimmed by 0 bases and J by 8 bases, 10 bases remained unmatched. The CDR3 is made up of 16 amino acids. The CDR3 reads CSVEDSASGGLDEQFF. CDR3 sequence (DNA): TGCAGCGTTGAAGATTCCGCTAGCGGGGGCTTGGATGAGCAGTTCTTC.

This rearrangement joins TRBV29-1 to TRBJ2-7, with D possibly matching TRBD1 (6 bases). This CDR3 spans 13 amino acids. Per the germline V gene, CDR1 is SQVTM and CDR2 is ANQGSEA. Deletions cut 7 bases from V and 3 bases from J, with 16 bases between. CDR3 in amino acids: CSAQRTVGYEQYF. CDR3 sequence (DNA): TGCAGCGCCCAACGGACAGTTGGCTACGAGCAGTACTTC.

This clonotype appeared many times. The gene calls are TRBV11-2 and TRBJ2-1; no definite D call. Trimming removed 0 bases from V and 4 bases from J, with 10 bases in between. This CDR3 region has 15 residues. CDR1 is SGHAT, CDR2 FQNNGV, per germline. The CDR3 nucleotides read TGTGCCAGCAGCTTAGATCTTGTGAAATACAATGAGCAGTTCTTC. Its translation: CASSLDLVKYNEQFF.

This chain's CDR3 is CASSLKRNSLANEQFF. CDR3 nucleotide sequence: TGTGCCAGCAGTTTAAAAAGGAACTCCCTGGCGAATGAGCAGTTCTTC. The rearrangement links TRBV12-3 or TRBV12-4 to TRBJ2-1; no firm D call. The CDR3 extends over 16 amino acids. The V end was cut by 2 bases, the J end by 7 bases, with 18 bases between.

This clonotype was recorded at least ten times. The rearrangement joins TRBV27 to TRBJ1-1; D gene unclear. From germline, CDR1 is MNHEY and CDR2 SMNVEV (reference sequence). CDR3 length: 13 amino acids. The ends were cut back, 3 bases at V and 1 base at J, with 6 bases in the middle. The CDR3 bases are TGTGCCAGCAGTTTTCGGAGGAACACTGAAGCTTTCTTT. Protein product: CASSFRRNTEAFF.

This clonotype was observed a single time. This sequence joins TRBV9 and TRBJ2-2, with D possibly matching TRBD2 (7 bases). Trimming stripped 0 bases from V and 4 bases from J, with 13 bases between. The CDR3 totals 16 residues. From germline, CDR1 is SGDLS and CDR2 YYNGEE. In nucleotides, the CDR3 is TGTGCCAGCAGCGTAGAGGGGGGGGGGGCCACCGGGGAGCTGTTTTTT. Its protein product is CASSVEGGGATGELFF.

At least ten counts were recorded for this clonotype. This chain uses TRBV6-2 or TRBV6-3 with TRBJ2-1; 9 positions match TRBD2. The CDR3 extends over 14 amino acids. V gave up 7 bases and J gave up 4 bases; unmatched junction bases: 5. The germline V gene has CDR1 MNHEY and CDR2 SVGEGT. CDR3 in amino acids: CASKSSGAYNEQFF. In DNA form, the CDR3 reads TGTGCCAGCAAGTCTAGCGGGGCGTACAATGAGCAGTTCTTC.